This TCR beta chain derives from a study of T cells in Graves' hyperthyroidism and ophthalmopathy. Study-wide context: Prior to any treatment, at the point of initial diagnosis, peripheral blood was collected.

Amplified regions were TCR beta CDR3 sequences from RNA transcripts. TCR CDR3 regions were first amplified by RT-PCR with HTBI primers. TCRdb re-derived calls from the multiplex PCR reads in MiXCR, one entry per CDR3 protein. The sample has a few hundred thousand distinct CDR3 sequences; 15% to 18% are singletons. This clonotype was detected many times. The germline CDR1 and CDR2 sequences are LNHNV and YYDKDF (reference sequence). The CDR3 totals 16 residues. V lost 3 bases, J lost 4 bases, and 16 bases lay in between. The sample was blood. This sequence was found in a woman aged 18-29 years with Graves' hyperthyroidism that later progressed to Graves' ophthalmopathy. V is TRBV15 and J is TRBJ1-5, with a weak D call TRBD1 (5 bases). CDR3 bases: TGTGCCACCAGCAGGGGGCAGGGATGGGGTAATCAGCCCCAGCATTTT. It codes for CATSRGQGWGNQPQHF. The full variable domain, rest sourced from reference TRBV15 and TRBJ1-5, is DAMVIQNPRYQVTQFGKPVTLSCSQTLNHNVMYWYQQKSSQAPKLLFHYYDKDFNNEADTPDNFQSRRPNTSFCFLDIRSPGLGDTAMYLCATSRGQGWGNQPQHFGDGTRLSIL.